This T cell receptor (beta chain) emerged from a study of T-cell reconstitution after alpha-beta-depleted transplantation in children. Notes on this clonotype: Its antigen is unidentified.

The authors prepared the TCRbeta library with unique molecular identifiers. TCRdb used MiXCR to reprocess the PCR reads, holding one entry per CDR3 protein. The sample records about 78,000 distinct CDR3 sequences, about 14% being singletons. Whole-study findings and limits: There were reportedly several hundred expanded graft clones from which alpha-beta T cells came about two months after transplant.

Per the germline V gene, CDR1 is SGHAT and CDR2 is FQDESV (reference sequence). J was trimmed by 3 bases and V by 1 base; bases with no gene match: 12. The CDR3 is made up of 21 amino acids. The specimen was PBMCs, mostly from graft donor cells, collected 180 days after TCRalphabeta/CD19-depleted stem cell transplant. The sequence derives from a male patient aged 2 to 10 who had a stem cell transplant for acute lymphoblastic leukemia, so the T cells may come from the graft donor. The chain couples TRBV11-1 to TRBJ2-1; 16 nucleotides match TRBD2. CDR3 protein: CASSLGVGLAGGPGSYNEQFF. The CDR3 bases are TGTGCCAGCAGCTTAGGTGTGGGACTAGCGGGAGGGCCAGGAAGCTACAATGAGCAGTTCTTC.